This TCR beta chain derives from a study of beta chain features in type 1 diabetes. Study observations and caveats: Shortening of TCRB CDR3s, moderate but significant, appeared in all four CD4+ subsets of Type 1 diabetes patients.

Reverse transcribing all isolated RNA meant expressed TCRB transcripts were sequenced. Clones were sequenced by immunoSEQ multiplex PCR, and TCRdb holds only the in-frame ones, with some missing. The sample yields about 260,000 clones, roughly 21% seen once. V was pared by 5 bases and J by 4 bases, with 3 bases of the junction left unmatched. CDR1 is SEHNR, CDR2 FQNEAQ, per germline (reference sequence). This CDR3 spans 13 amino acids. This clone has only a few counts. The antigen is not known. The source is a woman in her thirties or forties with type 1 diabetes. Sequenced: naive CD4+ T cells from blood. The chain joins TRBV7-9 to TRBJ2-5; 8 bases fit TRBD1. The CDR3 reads CASSPDRAETQYF. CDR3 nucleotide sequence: TGTGCCAGCAGCCCGGACAGGGCAGAGACCCAGTACTTC.